This record concerns one T cell receptor beta chain sequence. This entry comes from a study of blood T cell repertoires in COVID-19. Germline loops: CDR1 SGHAT, CDR2 FQNNGV. Deletions cut 4 bases from V and 2 bases from J, with 9 bases between. The CDR3 runs to 13 residues. Repertoires were generated with immunoSEQ multiplex PCR, while TCRdb's copy carries only in-frame clones and drops some. The repertoire holds under 300,000 clones, with 84% as singletons. The specimen was peripheral blood. The gene calls are TRBV11-2 and TRBJ2-7; no clear D. This receptor was taken from a woman in her forties who had recovered from COVID-19. CDR3 coding DNA: TGTGCCAGCAGCTCCCCTTTAACCTACGAGCAGTACTTC. It translates to CASSSPLTYEQYF.